This T cell receptor (beta chain) is drawn from a study of shared clonotypes between healthy human individuals. The protocol was immunoSEQ multiplex PCR, while the TCRdb copy is restricted to in-frame clones and leaves out a portion. The data hold some 1,100,000 clones, with 70% to 80% observed a single time. Trimming shortened V by 4 bases and J by 7 bases, and 15 bases separated the two germline ends. CDR3 size: 14 residues. Germline loops: CDR1 SGDLS, CDR2 YYNGEE. All the donors were Caucasian adults who lived in Nashville, Tennessee. CD45RA-negative memory and CD45RA+ naive subsets were split from the CD4+ cells.

This clonotype was sampled from a man aged 18 to 29 in good health. Some clones in this sample may be carry-over from other donors' samples. The chain uses TRBV9 and TRBJ2-1; D not certain. Source material: memory CD4+ T cells from PBMCs. The subset denotes: CD45RA-negative fraction. CDR3 bases: TGTGCCAGCAGCTCATCCCTCTCCGGTAATGAGCAGTTCTTC. Translation gives CASSSSLSGNEQFF.